This TCR beta chain is drawn from a study of shared clonotypes between healthy human individuals. Study as a whole: There were three CD4 naive, three CD4 memory, two CD8 naive and one CD8 memory plates per donor. General study findings and limits: Clonotypes that were shared across a handful of donors made up approximately 5% of naive CD4 clonotypes.

This CDR3 comprises 14 residues. Looked up from germline, CDR1 is GTSNPN and CDR2 is SVGIG (reference sequence). Trimming cost V 0 bases and J 4 bases, with 13 bases left between them. Sequencing was performed with immunoSEQ multiplex PCR; in TCRdb, only in-frame clones are kept and a portion is missing. Here the sample spans around 2.1 million clones, around 95% being singletons. Points on this clone: Its antigen is undetermined.

The sample was naive CD4+ T cells sorted from blood. Subset indicated: CD45RA+ positively selected. This clonotype was sampled from a man aged 18 to 30 in good health. The rearrangement uses TRBV30 and TRBJ2-7; TRBD1 is a possible D gene (6 bases). CDR3 nucleotide sequence: TGTGCCTGGAGTGTGACAGGAGGACTTTACGAGCAGTACTTC. It codes for CAWSVTGGLYEQYF. The whole variable domain, filled in from reference TRBV30 and TRBJ2-7, reads SQTIHQWPATLVQPVGSPLSLECTVEGTSNPNLYWYRQAAGRGLQLLFYSVGIGQISSEVPQNLSASRPQDRQFILSSKKLLLSDSGFYLCAWSVTGGLYEQYFGPGTRLTVT.